In its sample, the clone carrying this T cell receptor beta chain was seen a few times. Sample-barcoded 5' priming and a J-beta primer mix drove a second PCR of about 6 to 12 cycles. A single record per CDR3 protein comes from TCRdb applying MiXCR to the 5' RACE reads. The sample includes roughly 1.9 million distinct CDR3 sequences, about two fifths of them seen just once. The CDR3 length is 17 residues. V lost 3 bases and J lost 2; bases outside the gene matches: 2. Germline CDR1 reads KGHSH; CDR2 reads LQKENI. The sample originates from a study of blood T cells in healthy people across ages. This TCR was sampled from a human donor in good health. V gene TRBV18 combines with J gene TRBJ2-6, with 12 positions matching TRBD2. The specimen sequenced was blood. CDR3 loop: CASSPGLAGAGANVLTF. CDR3 DNA sequence: TGTGCCAGCTCACCGGGACTAGCGGGTGCTGGGGCCAACGTCCTGACTTTC.